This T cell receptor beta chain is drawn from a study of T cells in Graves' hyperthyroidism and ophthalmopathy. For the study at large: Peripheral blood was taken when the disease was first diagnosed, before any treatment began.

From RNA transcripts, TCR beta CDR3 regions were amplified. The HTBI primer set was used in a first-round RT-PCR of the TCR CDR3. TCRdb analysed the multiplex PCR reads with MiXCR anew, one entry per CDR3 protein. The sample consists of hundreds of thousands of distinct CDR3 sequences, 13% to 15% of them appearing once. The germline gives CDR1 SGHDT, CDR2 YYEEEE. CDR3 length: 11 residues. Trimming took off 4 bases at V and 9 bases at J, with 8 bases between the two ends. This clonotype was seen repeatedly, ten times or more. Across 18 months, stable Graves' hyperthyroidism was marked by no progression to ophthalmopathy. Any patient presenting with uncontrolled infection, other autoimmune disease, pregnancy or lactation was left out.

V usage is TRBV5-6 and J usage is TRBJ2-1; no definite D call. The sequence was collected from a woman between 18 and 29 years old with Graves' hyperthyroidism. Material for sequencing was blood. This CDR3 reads CASSQPGEQFF. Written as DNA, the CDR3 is TGTGCCAGCAGCCAACCTGGTGAGCAGTTCTTC. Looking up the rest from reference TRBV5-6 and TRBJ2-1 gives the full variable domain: DAGVTQSPTHLIKTRGQQVTLRCSPKSGHDTVSWYQQALGQGPQFIFQYYEEEERQRGNFPDRFSGHQFPNYSSELNVNALLLGDSALYLCASSQPGEQFFGPGTRLTVL.